This passage covers 23 T cell receptor beta chains from one sample sequenced in a study of T cell repertoires in cytomegalovirus infection (dated by TCRdb to the late 2010s). Instrument used: Illumina HiSeq 1500. TCRdb's own reprocessing of the public reads used fastp at Q25 and MiXCR and kept productive beta chains. Duplicate CDR3 protein sequences are folded into a single record with the most common DNA and genes. Present in this sample are some 110,000 distinct CDR3 sequences, around a tenth of which were seen just once. The biggest ten clones account for around a third of the sample. No antigen is known for these receptors. Material for sequencing was PBMCs, sequenced either directly or after in vitro stimulation (not recorded which). The receptors stem from a human donor in good health (CMV status not recorded). Some clones in this sample may be carry-over from other donors' samples.

This rearrangement joins TRBV12-3 or TRBV12-4 to TRBJ2-1, with D perhaps TRBD1 or TRBD2 (5 bases each). Trimming pared 3 bases from V and 4 bases from J, leaving 19 bases between. CDR3 size: 17 residues. CDR3: CASSFVGASTGYNEQFF. CDR3 sequence (DNA): TGTGCCAGCAGTTTCGTCGGGGCCTCGACTGGATACAATGAGCAGTTCTTC.

This clonotype was counted many times. The chain uses TRBV6-2 or TRBV6-3 and TRBJ2-7; TRBD1 matches 7 bases. V shed 8 bases, J shed 0 bases, and the junction held 10 bases outside the gene matches. Germline lookup yields CDR1 MNHEY and CDR2 SVGEGT. The CDR3 extends over 15 amino acids. The CDR3 protein is CASGGTGDPSYEQYF. The CDR3 DNA follows: TGTGCCAGCGGGGGAACAGGGGACCCCTCCTACGAGCAGTACTTC.

This clonotype appeared many times. V usage is TRBV6-2 or TRBV6-3 and J usage is TRBJ2-6; 10 bases align to TRBD2. The CDR3 is 17 amino acids. Trimming cost V 8 bases and J 0 bases; bases outside gene matches: 7. CDR1 is MNHEY and CDR2 is SVGEGT in the germline V gene. CDR3 bases: TGTGCCAGCGACGGGGGACTAGCGTACTCTGGGGCCAACGTCCTGACTTTC. Protein product: CASDGGLAYSGANVLTF.

The sample holds a few counts of this clonotype. The V and J genes are TRBV30 and TRBJ1-1; 7 positions match TRBD1. The germline V gene encodes CDR1 GTSNPN and CDR2 SVGIG (reference sequence). The CDR3 sequence is 20 residues long. J lost 1 base, V lost 3 bases, and 23 bases had no gene match. The CDR3, as DNA: TGTGCCTGGAGAGGGGGACAGCGGGGTGTGGGGTCTCCCTCGAACACTGAAGCTTTCTTT. Translating gives CAWRGGQRGVGSPSNTEAFF.

The chain combines TRBV24-1 with TRBJ1-2, with D hard to call. Germline lookup yields CDR1 KGHDR and CDR2 SFDVKD. Deletions cut 1 base from V and 2 bases from J, with 7 bases between. This CDR3 has 14 amino acids. CDR3 protein: CATSDFQRNYGYTF. CDR3 coding DNA: TGTGCCACCAGTGATTTTCAGAGGAACTATGGCTACACCTTC.

The chain has TRBV6-6 and TRBJ1-5, with 9 nucleotides matching TRBD1. Germline V gene sequence: CDR1 MNHNY, CDR2 SVGAGI (reference sequence). The CDR3 sequence is 15 residues long. Trimming took 6 bases from V and 9 from J; bases not matched to a gene: 12. CDR3 DNA sequence: TGTGCCAGCAGCGATCGGGAGACAGGGGGTAGGCCCCAGCATTTT. Protein sequence: CASSDRETGGRPQHF.

This clonotype showed up many times. V gene TRBV7-8 combines with J gene TRBJ1-3; TRBD1 agrees at 8 bases. CDR3 length equals 16 residues. From germline, CDR1 is SGHVS and CDR2 FQNEAQ. Unmatched junction bases numbered 4, after V lost 1 base and J lost 2 bases. The CDR3 DNA reads TGTGCCAGCAGCTTAGTTCAGGGGGCTACTGGAAACACCATATATTTT. It specifies CASSLVQGATGNTIYF.

The CDR3 bases are TGTGCCAGCAGCTTTAGGGGGACAGGATTGTTCGAGCAGTACTTC. Translating gives CASSFRGTGLFEQYF. This sequence joins TRBV5-6 and TRBJ2-7; 8 positions match TRBD1. V lost 2 bases, J lost 6 bases, and 10 bases stayed unmatched. This CDR3 contains 15 residues. Germline V gives CDR1 SGHDT, CDR2 YYEEEE.

This clonotype was observed many times. This chain joins TRBV4-1 and TRBJ1-4, with a tentative D call TRBD1 (5 bases). Germline CDR1 reads MGHRA; CDR2 reads YSYEKL. This CDR3 is 15 amino acids long. Trimming cost V 6 bases and J 3 bases, with 14 bases left between them. In DNA form, the CDR3 reads TGCGCCAGCAGGGAGCCAGGGAAACCTAATGAAAAACTGTTTTTT. Protein sequence: CASREPGKPNEKLFF.

This clonotype has just a few counts. A much larger clone sits a single nucleotide away, making a read error possible. The genes are TRBV11-1 and TRBJ1-1; a weak D match, TRBD1 (6 bases). Looked up from germline, CDR1 is SGHAT and CDR2 is FQDESV (reference sequence). Trimming removed 3 bases from V and 1 base from J, with 9 bases in between. This CDR3 has 14 residues. The CDR3 sequence is CASSFGQRNTEAFF. CDR3 in DNA: TGTGCCAGCAGCTTTGGACAGAGGAACACTGAAGCTTTCTTT.

This clonotype was seen ten or more times. V is TRBV10-3 and J is TRBJ1-1; D unresolved. With 3 bases removed from V and 0 bases from J, the gap between germline ends came to 5 bases. This CDR3 contains 13 residues. The germline CDR1 and CDR2 sequences are ENHRY and SYGVKD. CDR3 in DNA: TGTGCCATCAGTGACGTCATGAACACTGAAGCTTTCTTT. This gives the protein CAISDVMNTEAFF.

This clonotype came up a few times. The chain employs TRBV5-1 and TRBJ2-7; a weak D match, TRBD2 (6 bases). Germline V lookup: CDR1 SGHRS, CDR2 YFSETQ. The CDR3 extends over 14 amino acids. V was trimmed by 4 bases and J by 6 bases, leaving 17 bases between them. The CDR3 sequence: CASSQLATLGEQYF. CDR3 in DNA: TGCGCCAGCAGCCAGCTAGCGACGTTGGGCGAGCAGTACTTC.

The V gene is TRBV18, the J gene TRBJ2-3; the D is unclear. This CDR3 has 13 residues. V was clipped by 2 bases and J by 4 bases, with 7 bases between them. Germline CDR1 reads KGHSH; CDR2 reads LQKENI. The CDR3, as DNA: TGTGCCAGCTCACCAAATTGGGCAGATACGCAGTATTTT. Translating gives CASSPNWADTQYF.

This chain uses TRBV11-2 with TRBJ2-3; the match to TRBD2 covers 8 bases. This CDR3 has 15 residues. The germline V gene encodes CDR1 SGHAT and CDR2 FQNNGV. V trimming: 5 bases; J trimming: 2 bases; junction bases outside the gene matches: 6. This CDR3 reads CASSPGTRHTDTQYF. As DNA, the CDR3 is TGTGCCAGCAGCCCCGGGACTAGACACACAGATACGCAGTATTTT.

This clonotype was recorded at least ten times. The V call is TRBV10-3, the J call TRBJ2-7; D gene ambiguous. This CDR3 is built from 12 residues. Germline CDR1 and CDR2: ENHRY and SYGVKD. V was trimmed by 2 bases and J by 5 bases, leaving 7 bases between them. CDR3 in amino acids: CAISEGLNEQYV. CDR3 nucleotides: TGTGCCATCAGTGAGGGCTTAAACGAGCAGTACGTC.

In its sample, this clonotype was seen many times. This chain joins TRBV7-9 and TRBJ1-5; TRBD1 aligns across 8 bases. The CDR3 runs 16 residues. V shed 0 bases and J 2 bases; nucleotides not matched to a gene: 3. CDR1 SEHNR and CDR2 FQNEAQ come from the germline V gene (reference sequence). CDR3 sequence reads: CASSLALGQGNQPQHF. The CDR3 DNA reads as TGTGCCAGCAGCTTAGCCTTGGGACAGGGCAATCAGCCCCAGCATTTT. Full variable domain (rest looked up from reference TRBV7-9 and TRBJ1-5): DTGVSQNPRHKITKRGQNVTFRCDPISEHNRLYWYRQTLGQGPEFLTYFQNEAQLEKSRLLSDRFSAERPKGSFSTLEIQRTEQGDSAMYLCASSLALGQGNQPQHFGDGTRLSIL.

Details on this clonotype: Since a much larger clone is just one base distant, this may be a read error. V gene TRBV4-1 combines with J gene TRBJ1-2; maybe TRBD1 (5 bases). The CDR3 has 16 amino acids. Trimming took off 0 bases at V and 4 bases at J, with 15 bases between the two ends. From germline, CDR1 is MGHRA and CDR2 YSYEKL. The CDR3 is CASSQDRVWGGYGYTF. In DNA form, the CDR3 reads TGCGCCAGCAGCCAAGACCGAGTGTGGGGCGGCTATGGCTACACCTTC.

This clonotype was counted ten times or more. The genes are TRBV7-8 and TRBJ1-3, with TRBD1 as a possible D gene (6 bases). CDR3 length: 15 amino acids. Germline CDR1 is SGHVS and CDR2 is FQNEAQ. V dropped 6 bases and J dropped 0 bases, with 12 bases sitting between them. CDR3 bases: TGTGCCAGCAGTTTCGGACAGCACTCTGGAAACACCATATATTTT. It encodes CASSFGQHSGNTIYF.

Comments on this clonotype: At one boundary the junction diverges from the germline segment, which might be a read error. The rearrangement links TRBV7-7 to TRBJ2-2; the D is unclear. Germline V gene data show CDR1 as SSHAT and CDR2 as FNYEAQ (reference sequence). The CDR3 runs to 14 residues. The CDR3 here is CASSPDCSTGELFF. The CDR3 DNA sequence: TGTGCTAGCAGCCCCGACTGTTCCACCGGGGAGCTGTTTTTT.

This clonotype was seen more than once but under ten times. DNA for the CDR3: TGTGCCAGCAGCCTCGGGGTTGCCCATGAAAAACTGTTTTTT. This translates into CASSLGVAHEKLFF. The V call is TRBV28, the J call TRBJ1-4; no clear D. From germline, CDR1 is MDHEN and CDR2 SYDVKM. V gave up 6 bases and J gave up 6 bases, with 14 bases separating them. This CDR3 spans 14 amino acids. The full variable domain, completed using reference TRBV28 and TRBJ1-4, is DVKVTQSSRYLVKRTGEKVFLECVQDMDHENMFWYRQDPGLGLRLIYFSYDVKMKEKGDIPEGYSVSREKKERFSLILESASTNQTSMYLCASSLGVAHEKLFFGSGTQLSVL.

In its sample, this clonotype was seen many times. One end of the junction fails to match germline, which may point to a read error. The chain recombines TRBV6-1 with TRBJ1-1; weak D call: TRBD1 (6 bases). The CDR3 spans 14 residues. Germline V gene sequence: CDR1 MNHNS, CDR2 SASEGT. This CDR3 is CASREGQPNTEAFF. In nucleotides, the CDR3 is TGTGCCAGCAGGGAAGGACAGCCGAACACTGAAGCTTTCTTT.

This clonotype was found many times. V usage is TRBV7-8 and J usage is TRBJ2-3, with a tentative D call TRBD2 (5 bases). V gave up 8 bases and J gave up 4 bases, with 19 bases separating them. Germline CDR1 and CDR2: SGHVS and FQNEAQ. CDR3 length equals 15 residues. The DNA of the CDR3 is TGTGCCAGCTCTACCCATCGGGGAGTATCAGATACGCAGTATTTT. Translation gives CASSTHRGVSDTQYF.

The V and J genes are TRBV19 and TRBJ1-6; the match to TRBD1 covers 8 bases. This CDR3 is built from 15 residues. Germline-derived CDR1 and CDR2 are LNHDA and SQIVND (reference sequence). Unmatched junction bases numbered 8, after V lost 3 bases and J lost 10 bases. The CDR3 region has the DNA TGTGCCAGTAGTATCAGGACAGGGCGGTGGTCACCCCTCCACTTT. As protein: CASSIRTGRWSPLHF.